These T cell receptor beta chains were read from a single sample in a study of cytomegalovirus exposure and HLA in healthy donors. Clones were sequenced by immunoSEQ multiplex PCR, and TCRdb holds only the in-frame ones, with some missing. The sample holds under 130,000 clones; less than 85% are singletons and the top ten take roughly 8.2%. Input material: PBMCs. The receptors come from a middle-aged man in good health and CMV-seropositive. Each CDR3 is given with its conserved first and last residue. D genes are given only for firm matches. Clone size is stated in some rows and not others, as once, few, many or a class when expanded.

D	V	J	size	DNA	CDR3
TRBD2	TRBV6-5	TRBJ2-3	.	TGTGCCAGCAGTTTCATGACTAGCGGAAAGCAGTATTTT	CASSFMTSGKQYF
.	TRBV9	TRBJ2-2	.	TGTGCCAGCAGTGCACACATCCAGGGGACCGGGGAGCTGTTTTTT	CASSAHIQGTGELFF
.	TRBV14	TRBJ1-5	.	TGTGCCAGCAGCCAACAGGTCAATCAGCCCCAGCATTTT	CASSQQVNQPQHF
.	TRBV7-2	TRBJ2-6	.	TGTGCCAGCAGCCGCCAGCGGACCTCTGGGGCCAACGTCCTGACTTTC	CASSRQRTSGANVLTF
.	TRBV9	TRBJ2-1	.	TGTGCCAGCAGCGTAGAGCCGGGGAATTACAATGAGCAGTTCTTC	CASSVEPGNYNEQFF
.	TRBV7-2	TRBJ2-1	.	TGTGCCAGCACCCTCTTCCTTAACAATGAGCAGTTCTTC	CASTLFLNNEQFF
.	TRBV5-6	TRBJ1-6	.	TGTGCCAGCAGCCTCACGGGGAGAAATTCACCCCTCCACTTT	CASSLTGRNSPLHF
.	TRBV10-3	TRBJ2-6	few	TGTGCCATCAGTGAGGGTGAATCTGGGGCCAACGGCCTGACTTTC	CAISEGESGANGLTF
TRBD2	TRBV14	TRBJ2-1	.	TGTGCCAGCAGCCAAGGGACTAGCGGGGGGGTCGAGCAGTTCTTC	CASSQGTSGGVEQFF
.	TRBV29-1	TRBJ2-1	.	TGCAGCGCGAAAGACAGCCACAATGAGCAGTTCTTC	CSAKDSHNEQFF
TRBD1	TRBV7-9	TRBJ2-7	.	TGTGCCAGCAGCTTAGGTTCGGGGAGACAGGGGTTCTACGAGCAGTACTTC	CASSLGSGRQGFYEQYF
TRBD1	TRBV30	TRBJ1-1	once	TGTGCCTGGAGTCGGGACAGGGGGCGTTCTGAAGCTTTCTTT	CAWSRDRGRSEAFF
TRBD1	TRBV27	TRBJ2-5	.	TGTGCCAGCCGTAGACAGGGGCAAGAGACCCAGTACTTC	CASRRQGQETQYF
TRBD2	TRBV7-2	TRBJ2-5	.	TGTGCCAGCAGCGCACCTAGCGGGGGGACACCACAGGGGACCCAGTACTTC	CASSAPSGGTPQGTQYF
.	TRBV7-6	TRBJ1-5	.	TGTGCCAGCAGCTTAAGGAGGAATCAGCCCCAGCATTTT	CASSLRRNQPQHF
.	TRBV7-2	TRBJ2-7	.	TGTGCCAGCAGCCTTAGGGTGGGGCCCTACGAGCAGTACTTC	CASSLRVGPYEQYF
.	TRBV10-3	TRBJ1-2	.	TGTGCCATCAGTGCCCCACCGACAGGCCGGGGTGGCTACACCTTC	CAISAPPTGRGGYTF
TRBD2	TRBV7-2	TRBJ2-5	.	TGTGCCAGCAGCTTAGGGTCTAGCGGGGCGAAGGCCCAGTACTTC	CASSLGSSGAKAQYF
.	TRBV7-2	TRBJ1-1	once	TGTGCCAGCAGCCCCCCGGGGGGCGTTGGAGCTTTCTTT	CASSPPGGVGAFF
.	TRBV27	TRBJ2-6	.	TGTGCCAGCAGACCCCACTCTGGGGCCAACGGCCTGACTTTC	CASRPHSGANGLTF
.	TRBV9	TRBJ2-1	.	TGTGCCAGCTGTAGACAGGATCACAATGAGCAGTTCTTC	CASCRQDHNEQFF
.	TRBV11-2	TRBJ1-4	.	TGTGCCAGCAGCTTAGATCGATCCGGAGGTGGGGAGGATGAAAAACTGTTTTTT	CASSLDRSGGGEDEKLFF